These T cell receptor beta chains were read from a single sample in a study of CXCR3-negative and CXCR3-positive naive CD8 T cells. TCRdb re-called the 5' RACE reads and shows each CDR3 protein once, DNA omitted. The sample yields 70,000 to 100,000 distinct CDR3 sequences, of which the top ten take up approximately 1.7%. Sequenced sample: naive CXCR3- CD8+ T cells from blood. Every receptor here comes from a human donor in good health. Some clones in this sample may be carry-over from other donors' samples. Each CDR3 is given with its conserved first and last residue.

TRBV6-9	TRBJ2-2	CASILRWAFGVRTGELFF
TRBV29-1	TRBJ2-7	CSVEGAQGPLVYEQYF
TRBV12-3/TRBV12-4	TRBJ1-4	CASSLGTGDIWEKLFF
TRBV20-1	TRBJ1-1	CSARETGPEAFF
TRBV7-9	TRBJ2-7	CASMPMDSAYEQYF
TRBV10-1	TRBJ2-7	CASSQRDAYYEQYF
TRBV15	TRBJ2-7	CATSRGDRPSPEQYF
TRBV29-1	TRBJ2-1	CSPGWGIGNEQFF
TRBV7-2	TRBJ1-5	CASSSGPNQPQHF
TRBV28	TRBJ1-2	CASSFLPQGDNYGYTF
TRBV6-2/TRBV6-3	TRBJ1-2	CASSSYTEHYGYTF
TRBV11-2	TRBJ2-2	CASSITSGGAGELFF
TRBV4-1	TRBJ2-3	CASSQDPLGGFTDTQYF
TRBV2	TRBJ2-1	CASSEAGGIDEQFF
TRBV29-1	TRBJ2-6	CSVRGTGHTLGANVLTF
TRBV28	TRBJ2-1	CASTMTSGANEQFF
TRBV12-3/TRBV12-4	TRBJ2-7	CASSQSGTTTYEQYF
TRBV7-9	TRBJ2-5	CASSFPRGREETQYF
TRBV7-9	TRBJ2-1	CASSLSGTSGAPGYNEQFF
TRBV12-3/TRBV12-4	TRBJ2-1	CASSLRVSVTGSEQFF
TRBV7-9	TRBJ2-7	CASSPPTGDYEQYF
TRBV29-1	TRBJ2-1	CSVEYGGALYNEQFF
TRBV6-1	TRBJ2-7	CASSIRQRTTYEQYF
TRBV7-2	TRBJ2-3	CASSLWASTDTQYF
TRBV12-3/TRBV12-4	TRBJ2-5	CASSLITPMQETQYF
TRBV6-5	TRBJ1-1	CASSLGGAGTEAFF
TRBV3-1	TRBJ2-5	CASSQEAETQYF
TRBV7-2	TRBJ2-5	CASSLGPGAQETQYF
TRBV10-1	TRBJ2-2	CASSEVRVDTGELFF
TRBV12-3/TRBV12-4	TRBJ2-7	CASTDSGEQYF
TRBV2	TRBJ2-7	CARTPSGGVYEQYF
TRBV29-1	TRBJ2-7	CSVDSPGTGASPYEQYF
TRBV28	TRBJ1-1	CASSLLRNTEAFF
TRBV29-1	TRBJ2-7	CSVLPSGGGQYF
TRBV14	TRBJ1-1	CASSQDWGTGGPEGEAFF
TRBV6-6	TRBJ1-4	CASSSSRQLEKLFF
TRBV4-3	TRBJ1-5	CASSQQYQDQPQHF
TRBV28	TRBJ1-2	CASSFLEGDGYTF
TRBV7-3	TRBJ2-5	CASSFGNGETQYF
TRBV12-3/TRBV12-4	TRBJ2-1	CASSPWDTASYNEQFF
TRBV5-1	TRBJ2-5	CASSLADRAEKETQYF
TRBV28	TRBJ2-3	CASSSTGGWADTQYF
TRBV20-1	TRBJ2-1	CSARVPAEYNEQFF
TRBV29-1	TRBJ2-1	CSVVVWGSYNEQFF
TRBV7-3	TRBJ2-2	CASSPLGGGTGELFF
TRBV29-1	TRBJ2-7	CSVPGTSIYEQYF
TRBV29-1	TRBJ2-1	CSTNGGQGTNEQFF
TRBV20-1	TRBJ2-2	CSASTGTGAGELFF
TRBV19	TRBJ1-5	CASSISDTNQPQHF
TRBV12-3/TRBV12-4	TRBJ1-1	CASSLVEGYTEAFF
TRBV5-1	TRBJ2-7	CASSLEGVTYEQYF
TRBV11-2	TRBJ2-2	CAVEATGELFF